Following are 12 T cell receptor beta chains from one sample sequenced in a study of response to subunit inactivated influenza vaccine. TCRdb itself ran the RT-PCR reads through MiXCR, one entry per CDR3 protein. This table has around 530,000 distinct CDR3 sequences, approximately 15% appearing once. The sequenced sample was CD4+ T cells sorted from PBMCs, obtained less than 30 months after vaccination. The receptors were sampled from a man between 50 and 75 years old who received an inactivated influenza vaccine.

This clonotype has a handful of counts. This rearrangement joins TRBV11-2 to TRBJ1-6; D remains unclear. Germline V gene data show CDR1 as SGHAT and CDR2 as FQNNGV. The CDR3 runs 14 residues. V lost 3 bases to trimming and J lost 4 bases, with 7 bases between them. In DNA form, the CDR3 reads TGTGCCAGCAGCTTCCCCCAGTATAATTCACCCCTCCACTTT. This codes for CASSFPQYNSPLHF.

The genes are TRBV30 and TRBJ2-3, with unresolved D. Germline values: CDR1 GTSNPN, CDR2 SVGIG (reference sequence). Trimming took off 0 bases at V and 6 bases at J, with 22 bases between the two ends. The CDR3 sequence is 17 residues long. The CDR3, as DNA: TGTGCCTGGAGTGTACCCCCCCGGTCCCGCCTCCTGGATACGCAGTATTTT. Its translation is CAWSVPPRSRLLDTQYF.

This clonotype was detected only a few times. V is TRBV15 and J is TRBJ2-7; D is perhaps TRBD1 (7 bases). This CDR3 comprises 15 residues. Germline V lookup: CDR1 LNHNV, CDR2 YYDKDF (reference sequence). V was trimmed by 8 bases and J by 3 bases, leaving 20 bases between them. Written as DNA, the CDR3 is TGTGCCACCCAATTAGCGGTCAGGGGGGACTACGAGCAGTACTTC. This translates into CATQLAVRGDYEQYF.

The sample holds a few counts of this clonotype. The J gene is TRBJ1-1, the V gene TRBV7-9, with D hard to call. Trimming took off 1 base at V and 0 bases at J, with 9 bases between the two ends. This CDR3 spans 15 amino acids. Germline lookup yields CDR1 SEHNR and CDR2 FQNEAQ (reference sequence). CDR3 coding DNA: TGTGCCAGCAGCTTAGGTGTCACCATGAACACTGAAGCTTTCTTT. Translating gives CASSLGVTMNTEAFF.

This clonotype occurred a few times. The CDR3 region is CASSLSSGRDEQFF. The CDR3 nucleotides read TGCGCCAGCAGCTTGTCCAGTGGTAGGGATGAGCAGTTCTTC. J is TRBJ2-1 and V is TRBV5-1; the D is unclear. Germline loops: CDR1 SGHRS, CDR2 YFSETQ. V was clipped by 1 base and J by 8 bases, with 13 bases between them. The CDR3 extends over 14 amino acids.

V is TRBV20-1 and J is TRBJ2-1; 7 nucleotides match TRBD2. Germline-derived CDR1 and CDR2 are DFQATT and SNEGSKA (reference sequence). V lost 6 bases to trimming and J lost 5 bases; unmatched junction nucleotides: 13. The CDR3 loop spans 15 amino acids. Written as DNA, the CDR3 is TGCAGTGCCAGACTAACTAGCGTCAAGGACAATGAGCAGTTCTTC. Encoded protein: CSARLTSVKDNEQFF.

This clonotype has only a few counts. The chain couples TRBV10-3 to TRBJ2-4; TRBD2 aligns across 8 bases. J was trimmed by 4 bases and V by 2 bases; bases with no gene match: 1. This CDR3 spans 14 amino acids. From germline, CDR1 is ENHRY and CDR2 SYGVKD. The CDR3 bases are TGTGCCATCAGTGAGGGACTAGCTAAAAACATTCAGTACTTC. Translated, it gives CAISEGLAKNIQYF.

The gene calls are TRBV6-2 or TRBV6-3 and TRBJ2-7; 13 positions agree with TRBD2. Trimming removed 4 bases from V and 3 bases from J; junction bases left unmatched: 6. Germline lookup yields CDR1 MNHEY and CDR2 SVGEGT. CDR3 length equals 16 residues. As DNA, the CDR3 is TGTGCCAGCAGTTTACGGACTAGCGGGAGTAGCTACGAGCAGTACTTC. It codes for CASSLRTSGSSYEQYF.

The chain joins TRBV12-3 or TRBV12-4 to TRBJ1-4, with a tentative D call TRBD1 (5 bases). There are 14 residues in the CDR3. Trimming stripped 5 bases from V and 3 bases from J, with 10 bases between. DNA of the CDR3: TGTGCCAGCAGTATGGGACGGCCTAATGAAAAACTGTTTTTT. Translated: CASSMGRPNEKLFF.

This clonotype was found many times. The V call is TRBV2, the J call TRBJ1-1, with a possible D match to TRBD1 (6 bases). The germline gives CDR1 SNHLY, CDR2 FYNNEI. The CDR3 runs to 13 residues. V dropped 7 bases and J dropped 1 base, with 10 bases sitting between them. DNA for the CDR3: TGTGCCAGCACACAGGGAGAGAACACTGAAGCTTTCTTT. The encoded protein is CASTQGENTEAFF.

The chain has TRBV28 and TRBJ2-5, with 7 bases fitting TRBD2. The CDR3 totals 15 residues. Trimming cost V 7 bases and J 5 bases; bases outside gene matches: 13. Germline-derived CDR1 and CDR2 are MDHEN and SYDVKM. CDR3 residues: CASKTVSGGVETQYF. Written as DNA, the CDR3 is TGTGCCAGCAAAACAGTATCGGGGGGAGTTGAGACCCAGTACTTC.

This clonotype was seen more than once but under ten times. The chain's CDR3 is CASSLAEGGWGNQPQHF. In nucleotides, the CDR3 is TGTGCCAGCAGTTTAGCGGAGGGGGGTTGGGGCAATCAGCCCCAGCATTTT. The chain has TRBV12-3 or TRBV12-4 and TRBJ1-5; D possibly corresponds to TRBD1 (6 bases). V was clipped by 0 bases and J by 2 bases, with 14 bases between them. The CDR3 runs 17 residues.